The 23 T cell receptor beta chains in this list originate from one sample, sequenced in a study of PD-L1 blockade in urothelial cancer. The data were produced by immunoSEQ multiplex PCR, yet TCRdb's version contains in-frame clones alone and is incomplete. This sample has about 46,000 clones, with around 85% found just once. Time point in this sample: peripheral blood 6 weeks after treatment start. Sequencing was performed on PBMCs, taken around atezolizumab (anti-PD-L1) treatment. The receptors derive from a middle-aged man with urothelial cancer.

The chain carries TRBV7-2 and TRBJ1-5; D is uncertain. The CDR3 totals 13 residues. The V end lost 1 base, the J end lost 11 bases, and 12 bases lay between the germline ends. The germline CDR1 and CDR2 sequences are SGHTA and FQGNSA. CDR3 nucleotides: TGTGCCAGCAGCTTAGGACGGGTGGAGACCCAGCATTTT. This codes for CASSLGRVETQHF.

The chain links TRBV4-1 to TRBJ2-7; 7 bases line up with TRBD2. The CDR3 is 15 residues long. V lost 3 bases to trimming and J lost 3 bases; unmatched junction nucleotides: 8. Germline lookup yields CDR1 MGHRA and CDR2 YSYEKL. The CDR3 loop is CASSQGGTEIYEQYF. For the CDR3, the DNA is TGCGCCAGCAGCCAGGGGGGGACTGAGATCTACGAGCAGTACTTC.

The rearrangement links TRBV2 to TRBJ2-7; 10 positions agree with TRBD2. Trimming at V came to 3 bases and at J to 4 bases, leaving 6 bases not matched to a gene. The CDR3 runs 15 residues. Germline V lookup: CDR1 SNHLY, CDR2 FYNNEI. CDR3 protein: CASSEERGGLYEQYF. The CDR3 coding sequence is TGTGCCAGCAGTGAGGAGCGGGGGGGCCTATACGAGCAGTACTTC.

In this sample, this clone turned up once. The chain is built from TRBV6-6 and TRBJ1-5, with TRBD1 matching 7 bases. The CDR3 totals 15 residues. Trimming cost V 6 bases and J 6 bases; bases outside gene matches: 11. Germline CDR1 MNHNY, CDR2 SVGAGI (reference sequence). The CDR3 region has the DNA TGTGCCAGCAGGAATAGGGGGCGGGAAAGTCAGCCCCAGCATTTT. Translated, it gives CASRNRGRESQPQHF.

This chain joins TRBV9 and TRBJ1-3; 9 bases are a match to TRBD1. The CDR3 consists of 15 residues. Germline lookup yields CDR1 SGDLS and CDR2 YYNGEE. J gave up 2 bases and V 4 bases, and 4 bases lay outside the gene matches. The CDR3 reads CASSTGQGTGNTIYF. Written as DNA, the CDR3 is TGTGCCAGCAGCACGGGACAGGGAACTGGAAACACCATATATTTT.

The chain has TRBV7-8 and TRBJ2-3; D is perhaps TRBD2 (6 bases). Germline CDR1 reads SGHVS; CDR2 reads FQNEAQ. V lost 5 bases, J lost 0 bases, and 12 bases lay in between. This CDR3 spans 15 amino acids. CDR3 sequence: CASSLLATSTDTQYF. CDR3 sequence (DNA): TGTGCCAGCAGCCTCCTAGCGACTAGCACAGATACGCAGTATTTT.

V is TRBV7-9 and J is TRBJ2-3, with 10 bases matching TRBD1. The CDR3 consists of 17 residues. Germline CDR1 and CDR2: SEHNR and FQNEAQ (reference sequence). Trimming at V came to 5 bases and at J to 3 bases, leaving 11 bases not matched to a gene. CDR3 region: CASSPRGTGAMTDTQYF. The CDR3 DNA follows: TGTGCCAGCAGCCCCAGGGGGACAGGGGCCATGACAGATACGCAGTATTTT. Combining the CDR3 with reference TRBV7-9 and TRBJ2-3 gives the whole variable domain DTGVSQNPRHKITKRGQNVTFRCDPISEHNRLYWYRQTLGQGPEFLTYFQNEAQLEKSRLLSDRFSAERPKGSFSTLEIQRTEQGDSAMYLCASSPRGTGAMTDTQYFGPGTRLTVL.

The V gene is TRBV10-3, the J gene TRBJ2-1, with 7 bases identical to TRBD2. The CDR3 contains 16 residues. Trimming took 4 bases from V and 5 from J; bases not matched to a gene: 11. Germline V lookup: CDR1 ENHRY, CDR2 SYGVKD. This CDR3 reads CAISARYGGGNNEQFF. CDR3 coding DNA: TGTGCCATCAGTGCCCGGTATGGCGGGGGAAACAATGAGCAGTTCTTC.

This rearrangement joins TRBV18 to TRBJ1-4; possible D gene TRBD1, 5 bases. V shed 5 bases and J shed 4 bases, with 11 bases lying between them. The CDR3 is made up of 14 amino acids. Looked up from germline, CDR1 is KGHSH and CDR2 is LQKENI. CDR3 sequence: CASSEGLGNEKLFF. The CDR3 region has the DNA TGTGCCAGCTCAGAGGGACTGGGTAATGAAAAACTGTTTTTT. Variable domain in full (rest from reference TRBV18 and TRBJ1-4): NAGVMQNPRHLVRRRGQEARLRCSPMKGHSHVYWYRQLPEEGLKFMVYLQKENIIDESGMPKERFSAEFPKEGPSILRIQQVVRGDSAAYFCASSEGLGNEKLFFGSGTQLSVL.

This clone was seen a few times. The chain uses TRBV14 and TRBJ2-5; D not certain. The germline gives CDR1 SGHDN, CDR2 FVKESK. This CDR3 has 13 residues. Trimming cost V 11 bases and J 5 bases, with 18 bases left between them. CDR3 amino acids: CASRLGLLETQYF. The DNA for the CDR3 is TGTGCCTCGAGGCTCGGGTTGTTGGAGACCCAGTACTTC.

This clone has a handful of counts. CDR3 residues: CASGAYFQETQYF. CDR3 sequence (DNA): TGCGCCAGCGGGGCATACTTCCAAGAGACCCAGTACTTC. The V and J genes are TRBV5-1 and TRBJ2-5; D might be TRBD1 (5 bases). V gave up 7 bases and J gave up 1 base, with 11 bases separating them. The CDR3 runs to 13 residues. The V gene's germline CDR1 is SGHRS and CDR2 YFSETQ.

The genes are TRBV29-1 and TRBJ2-7; 7 nucleotides align to TRBD1. Germline CDR1 is SQVTM and CDR2 is ANQGSEA. Losses at the gene ends were 6 bases for V and 2 bases for J; bases not matched to a gene: 7. This CDR3 spans 13 amino acids. CDR3 sequence: CSVRRTGTYEQYF. The CDR3 DNA reads as TGCAGCGTACGCAGGACAGGAACCTACGAGCAGTACTTC.

This sequence joins TRBV6-4 and TRBJ1-5; possible D gene TRBD1, 6 bases. This CDR3 is 15 amino acids long. Germline V gene sequence: CDR1 MRHNA, CDR2 SNTAGT. Trimming stripped 2 bases from V and 6 bases from J, with 14 bases between. The CDR3 region has the DNA TGTGCCAGCAGTGACGGGCAGGGACAACGTCAGCCCCAGCATTTT. This gives the protein CASSDGQGQRQPQHF.

V and J are TRBV7-2 and TRBJ2-1, with TRBD2 identical over 8 bases. This CDR3 has 16 amino acids. CDR1 is SGHTA and CDR2 is FQGNSA in the germline V gene. The trim removed 2 bases at V and 2 bases at J, leaving 5 bases unmatched. Written as DNA, the CDR3 is TGTGCCAGCAGCTTACAATCGGGACTAGCCTACAATGAGCAGTTCTTC. Amino acid sequence: CASSLQSGLAYNEQFF.

This clone was detected a few times. The sample carries other DNA sequences with the same CDR3. CDR3: CAWSVAGAGQPQHF. CDR3 nucleotides: TGTGCCTGGAGTGTTGCAGGGGCGGGTCAGCCCCAGCATTTT. The chain recombines TRBV30 with TRBJ1-5, with D tentatively TRBD1 (6 bases). The germline V and J ends were trimmed by 0 bases and 6 bases, with 12 bases remaining between them. Germline values: CDR1 GTSNPN, CDR2 SVGIG (reference sequence). The CDR3 length is 14 residues.

This sequence joins TRBV11-2 and TRBJ1-2, with 12 bases identical to TRBD1. This CDR3 contains 17 residues. Germline V lookup: CDR1 SGHAT, CDR2 FQNNGV. V gave up 2 bases and J gave up 4 bases; unmatched junction bases: 8. CDR3 loop: CASSLTGTGGVIYGYTF. The CDR3 nucleotides are TGTGCCAGCAGCTTAACCGGGACAGGGGGCGTCATCTATGGCTACACCTTC.

This clone occurred a few times. One end of the junction varies from germline; a read error may be responsible. The V and J genes are TRBV6-4 and TRBJ2-1; D is uncertain. In germline, CDR1 is MRHNA, CDR2 SNTAGT. This CDR3 contains 11 residues. The CDR3 DNA follows: TGTGCCAGCGGTGACGGGCAATCACAGTTCTTC. Translating gives CASGDGQSQFF.

This chain joins TRBV7-6 and TRBJ2-5; 7 bases match TRBD1. In germline, CDR1 is SGHVS, CDR2 FNYEAQ. Germline trimming cut 5 bases from V and 2 bases from J; bases unmatched to any gene: 2. This CDR3 comprises 13 residues. The DNA of the CDR3 is TGTGCCAGCAGCCAACAGGGGCAAGAGACCCAGTACTTC. As protein: CASSQQGQETQYF.

The rearrangement joins TRBV19 to TRBJ2-2; 8 bases line up with TRBD1. The CDR3 has 15 residues. After removal of 4 bases from V and 5 bases from J, the junction contained 6 bases not matched to a gene. Germline loops: CDR1 LNHDA, CDR2 SQIVND (reference sequence). The CDR3 DNA is TGTGCCAGTAGTAACCGGGACAGGACGACCGGGGAGCTGTTTTTT. It encodes CASSNRDRTTGELFF.

Only a few counts were recorded for this clone. The chain joins TRBV6-1 to TRBJ1-1, with no clear D. V was cut by 4 bases and J by 8 bases, with 11 bases left in between. This CDR3 has 12 residues. Germline V CDR1 and CDR2: MNHNS, SASEGT. CDR3 coding DNA: TGTGCCAGCAGTGGATGGAGCACCGAAGCTTTCTTT. Its translation: CASSGWSTEAFF.

The chain has TRBV7-2 and TRBJ1-2; tentatively, D is TRBD1 (6 bases). The germline V and J ends were trimmed by 1 base and 0 bases, with 15 bases remaining between them. Germline V gene data show CDR1 as SGHTA and CDR2 as FQGNSA. The CDR3 runs to 17 residues. DNA for the CDR3: TGTGCCAGCAGCTTAGAAGCTACAGGGCCTTCTAACTATGGCTACACCTTC. Amino acid sequence: CASSLEATGPSNYGYTF.

The CDR3 region is CASSPGTSGMVETQYF. CDR3 coding DNA: TGTGCCAGCAGCCCGGGGACTAGCGGGATGGTGGAGACCCAGTACTTC. This chain joins TRBV5-4 and TRBJ2-5; 13 bases line up with TRBD2. V shed 4 bases, J shed 5 bases, and the junction held 8 bases outside the gene matches. Germline assignment: CDR1 SGHNT and CDR2 YYREEE (reference sequence). The CDR3 is made up of 16 amino acids.

The gene calls are TRBV30 and TRBJ2-6; the D gene is possibly TRBD2 (5 bases). V gave up 5 bases and J gave up 0 bases, with 14 bases separating them. In germline, CDR1 is GTSNPN, CDR2 SVGIG (reference sequence). The CDR3 is 16 residues long. The CDR3 here is CAWQREYGSGANVLTF. DNA for the CDR3: TGTGCCTGGCAAAGGGAGTACGGCTCTGGGGCCAACGTCCTGACTTTC.